This T cell receptor beta chain was sequenced during a study of OX40 agonist ivuxolimab in advanced cancers. Study in general: Dose-escalation patients suffered from hepatocellular carcinoma, melanoma, renal cell or head and neck cancer. Cohort: around 79% men, mean age roughly 60, aged roughly 23 to 90.

This table comes from immunoSEQ multiplex PCR, and its TCRdb copy is limited to in-frame clones, with some not included. The data show about 70,000 clones, roughly 90% seen once. Study-level findings and limits: Low clonal expansion, among the lowest seen, marked partial responders at 0.1-3.0 mg/kg.

With respect to this clone: The target antigen is unknown.

The CDR3 runs 16 residues. This clonotype was sampled from an adult with an advanced solid tumor such as melanoma, head and neck, liver or kidney cancer. Here the sequenced sample was CD4+ or CD8+ T cells sorted from blood, taken in a trial of the OX40 agonist ivuxolimab. The chain links TRBV21-1 to TRBJ2-7; the tabulated D call, TRBD2, remains unverified against the DNA. TRBV21-1 is an annotated pseudogene. The CDR3 nucleotides read TGTGCCAGCAGCAAATTCGAGGGACTCCTAACCTACGAGCAGTACTTC. Amino acid sequence: CASSKFEGLLTYEQYF.